These 18 T cell receptor beta chains came from one sample sequenced in a study of CD8+CD57+ T cells in acquired aplastic anemia. Genomic DNA, the template, was used for profiling of the TCR beta VDJ and CDR3. TCRdb called the reads again in MiXCR, with one record for every CDR3 protein. The table lists approximately 160,000 distinct CDR3 sequences, roughly 48% of them singletons. The sequencing sample was made of sorted CD4+, CD8+, or CD8+CD57+ T cells (not recorded which) from PBMCs. Every receptor here comes from a human donor in good health.

As concerns this clonotype: An end of the junction does not agree with germline; a read error may underlie this. This chain links TRBV3-1 with TRBJ1-4; TRBD1 is a possible D gene (5 bases). The CDR3 extends over 15 amino acids. Germline CDR1 is LGHDT and CDR2 is YNNKEL (reference sequence). CDR3: CAGSQAGGSNEKLFF. CDR3 bases: TGTGCCGGCAGCCAAGCCGGGGGTTCTAATGAAAAACTGTTTTTT.

The chain joins TRBV10-3 to TRBJ2-3, with D perhaps matching TRBD2 (6 bases). The CDR3 is 14 amino acids. The germline gives CDR1 ENHRY, CDR2 SYGVKD. V gave up 3 bases and J gave up 7 bases, with 14 bases separating them. DNA for the CDR3: TGTGCCATCAGTGAACCCGGACGGGAGAATACGCAGTATTTT. Translating gives CAISEPGRENTQYF.

This clonotype was counted ten times or more. This chain connects TRBV7-8 to TRBJ2-7; tentative D call: TRBD2 (5 bases). The CDR3 is 14 amino acids. Trimming pared 5 bases from V and 6 bases from J, leaving 17 bases between. Germline V gene lookup returns CDR1 SGHVS and CDR2 FQNEAQ. The CDR3 nucleotides read TGTGCCAGCAGCATCCCGGGGTCGCTACCCGAGCAGTACTTC. Translation gives CASSIPGSLPEQYF.

The chain carries TRBV10-3 and TRBJ2-3, with D tentatively TRBD2 (5 bases). The germline V and J ends were trimmed by 2 bases and 6 bases, with 21 bases remaining between them. This CDR3 has 17 residues. Per germline, CDR1 ENHRY and CDR2 SYGVKD. The DNA of the CDR3 is TGTGCCATCAGTGAGCTGGTTCTGGGCGGGCCCTATGATACGCAGTATTTT. Encoded protein: CAISELVLGGPYDTQYF.

This chain joins TRBV15 and TRBJ1-2; tentative D call: TRBD1 (5 bases). Germline loops: CDR1 LNHNV, CDR2 YYDKDF (reference sequence). The CDR3 has 13 residues. V was trimmed by 5 bases and J by 3 bases, leaving 10 bases between them. The CDR3 sequence: CATSRGQDYGYTF. The CDR3 DNA is TGTGCCACCAGCCGAGGACAAGACTATGGCTACACCTTC.

This clonotype appeared many times. At one of its ends the junction is not consistent with the germline gene, which may arise from a read error. This chain joins TRBV11-2 and TRBJ2-1, with D tentatively TRBD1 or TRBD2 (5 bases each). From germline, CDR1 is SGHAT and CDR2 FQNNGV. The CDR3 is 11 amino acids. The CDR3 bases are TGTGCCAGCAGCTTCCGGGACGGACGGGTCTTC. Translated, it gives CASSFRDGRVF.

This clonotype occurred many times. J is TRBJ2-7 and V is TRBV12-3 or TRBV12-4; TRBD2 aligns across 9 bases. V was pared by 2 bases and J by 4 bases, with 9 bases of the junction left unmatched. The CDR3 runs 16 residues. CDR3 in DNA: TGTGCCAGCAGTTTACCCGTTAGCGGGAGTAGGTACGAGCAGTACTTC. Translated, it gives CASSLPVSGSRYEQYF.

This clonotype was detected ten times or more. The chain recombines TRBV19 with TRBJ2-7; 8 nucleotides align to TRBD2. With 4 bases clipped from V and 4 bases from J, the junction kept 9 bases outside the gene matches. Germline CDR1 and CDR2: LNHDA and SQIVND (reference sequence). The CDR3 is 15 amino acids. In nucleotides, the CDR3 is TGTGCCAGTAGTAAGTTAGCGGGACGAAAATACGAGCAGTACTTC. Its protein is CASSKLAGRKYEQYF.

This clonotype has just a few counts. CDR3 amino acids: CARKREEPYEQYF. CDR3 sequence (DNA): TGTGCCAGGAAGCGGGAGGAACCCTACGAGCAGTACTTC. The chain combines TRBV28 with TRBJ2-7; 9 bases align to TRBD2. The CDR3 is 13 residues long. V was clipped by 9 bases and J by 2 bases; unmatched bases: 5. CDR1 is MDHEN and CDR2 is SYDVKM in the germline V gene.

The rearrangement links TRBV19 to TRBJ2-1; TRBD2 matches at 10 bases. This CDR3 is 15 amino acids long. V lost 7 bases and J lost 4; bases outside the gene matches: 7. Looked up from germline, CDR1 is LNHDA and CDR2 is SQIVND (reference sequence). The CDR3 bases are TGTGCCAGTAAGGATAGCGGGGGGCTTTACAATGAGCAGTTCTTC. Protein: CASKDSGGLYNEQFF.

This clonotype appeared a single time. V is TRBV20-1 and J is TRBJ2-2; no firm D call. V was pared by 3 bases and J by 0 bases, with 11 bases between. The CDR3 consists of 15 residues. The germline CDR1 and CDR2 sequences are DFQATT and SNEGSKA (reference sequence). DNA for the CDR3: TGCAGTGCTAGTGATCCGGTCACGAACACCGGGGAGCTGTTTTTT. Protein: CSASDPVTNTGELFF.

V and J are TRBV4-2 and TRBJ2-6, with a possible D match to TRBD1 (6 bases). The ends were cut back, 1 base at V and 3 bases at J, with 13 bases in the middle. This CDR3 region has 17 residues. Germline V gene data show CDR1 as LGHNA and CDR2 as YNFKEQ. CDR3 bases: TGTGCCAGCAGCCAAGTCGCAGGGGTTGTTGGGGCCAACGTCCTGACTTTC. Its protein is CASSQVAGVVGANVLTF.

At least ten counts were recorded for this clonotype. The chain links TRBV20-1 to TRBJ1-4, with TRBD1 matching over 7 bases. There are 14 residues in the CDR3. V shed 6 bases and J 8 bases; nucleotides not matched to a gene: 12. In germline, CDR1 is DFQATT, CDR2 SNEGSKA (reference sequence). The CDR3 DNA reads TGCAGTGCAATAATGACAGGGACCAAGGAAAAACTGTTTTTT. Translated, it gives CSAIMTGTKEKLFF.

V gene TRBV14 combines with J gene TRBJ2-7; D tentatively fits TRBD1 or TRBD2 (5 bases each). Per the germline V gene, CDR1 is SGHDN and CDR2 is FVKESK. V was cut by 1 base and J by 5 bases, with 15 bases left in between. CDR3 length: 15 residues. The CDR3 region has the DNA TGTGCCAGCAGCCAAGGTAGGGGAGAGTCGGACGAGCAGTACTTC. This encodes CASSQGRGESDEQYF.

J is TRBJ1-5 and V is TRBV7-2; D gene ambiguous. This CDR3 has 15 residues. Per the germline V gene, CDR1 is SGHTA and CDR2 is FQGNSA. Trimming removed 1 base at V and 2 bases at J, with 9 bases between. The CDR3, as DNA: TGTGCCAGCAGCTTAGTGGGTCAGGGCAATCAGCCCCAGCATTTT. Its protein is CASSLVGQGNQPQHF. Full variable domain (missing parts from reference TRBV7-2 and TRBJ1-5): GAGVSQSPSNKVTEKGKDVELRCDPISGHTALYWYRQSLGQGLEFLIYFQGNSAPDKSGLPSDRFSAERTGGSVSTLTIQRTQQEDSAVYLCASSLVGQGNQPQHFGDGTRLSIL.

As DNA, the CDR3 is TGCGCCAGCAGCTTCCCCAGGGGGAACACTGAAGCTTTCTTT. This encodes CASSFPRGNTEAFF. The chain recombines TRBV5-1 with TRBJ1-1; the D gene is possibly TRBD1 (6 bases). The CDR3 sequence is 14 residues long. V was clipped by 2 bases and J by 1 base, with 9 bases between them. Germline V gene lookup returns CDR1 SGHRS and CDR2 YFSETQ.

V and J are TRBV24-1 and TRBJ2-1, with 13 nucleotides matching TRBD2. Losses at the gene ends were 0 bases for V and 7 bases for J; bases not matched to a gene: 2. The CDR3 has 16 residues. Germline V gives CDR1 KGHDR, CDR2 SFDVKD. The CDR3 loop is CATSDLGLAGENEQFF. Written as DNA, the CDR3 is TGTGCCACCAGTGATTTGGGACTAGCGGGAGAGAATGAGCAGTTCTTC.

The rearrangement joins TRBV12-5 to TRBJ1-3; possibly TRBD1 for D (6 bases). This CDR3 is 15 amino acids long. The ends were cut back, 7 bases at V and 0 bases at J, with 13 bases in the middle. Germline CDR1 reads LGHNT; CDR2 reads FRNRAP. CDR3 nucleotide sequence: TGTGCTAGTGCCTCCGGACAGAACTCTGGAAACACCATATATTTT. As protein: CASASGQNSGNTIYF.